This T cell receptor beta chain was documented in a study of blood T cell repertoires in COVID-19. Study-wide background: Specimens from acute and convalescent COVID-19 originated in the United States, Italy and Spain. Nucleic acid was either cDNA or gDNA, and it came from T cells, B-cell-depleted T cells, or PBMCs.

In the original workflow: Reference gene primer amplification gave nucleated cell count estimates. The repertoire was sequenced with immunoSEQ multiplex PCR; TCRdb's copy has only in-frame clones and lacks some. That table is the source of V, J and clone size, and D and trimming were worked out from the DNA. Of approximately 180,000 clones in the sample, approximately 83% were seen once. Germline lookup yields CDR1 SGHRS and CDR2 YFSETQ. V lost 0 bases to trimming and J lost 0 bases; unmatched junction nucleotides: 7. The CDR3 is 18 amino acids. The source is a man in his 60s with acute or convalescent COVID-19. The chain carries TRBV5-1 and TRBJ2-1, with 9 nucleotides matching TRBD2. The sequencing input was peripheral blood. The CDR3 coding sequence is TGCGCCAGCAGCTTGGGACTAGCGGCTCTGAGCTCCTACAATGAGCAGTTCTTC. Its protein product is CASSLGLAALSSYNEQFF.